Reported below is one T cell receptor (beta chain). The antigen is undetermined. This specimen comes from a study of shared clonotypes between healthy human individuals. Across the study: The composition of the donors was a couple of women and a few men aged 18 to 49. Study-level results: Sorted-subset sequencing was shown by rarefaction to be incomplete despite large depth.

The germline gives CDR1 GTSNPN, CDR2 SVGIG (reference sequence). The CDR3 sequence is 12 residues long. Deletions cut 3 bases from V and 5 bases from J, with 10 bases between. Over several immunoSEQ plates, each subset's genomic DNA was distributed in even portions. Clones were read by immunoSEQ multiplex PCR, and TCRdb kept only the in-frame ones, dropping some. Counted here are millions of clones, over 85% occurring once; the ten biggest clones make up about 0.39%. This clonotype was obtained from a young man in good health. Some clones in this sample may be carry-over from other donors' samples. Sequenced sample: naive CD4+ T cells from PBMCs. Noted subset: CD45RA+ positively selected. The chain employs TRBV30 and TRBJ1-1; D is possibly TRBD1 (6 bases). CDR3: CAWSGRGTEAFF. Here the CDR3 DNA reads TGTGCCTGGAGCGGGAGGGGGACTGAAGCTTTCTTT. The variable domain in full, completed from reference TRBV30 and TRBJ1-1, reads SQTIHQWPATLVQPVGSPLSLECTVEGTSNPNLYWYRQAAGRGLQLLFYSVGIGQISSEVPQNLSASRPQDRQFILSSKKLLLSDSGFYLCAWSGRGTEAFFGQGTRLTVV.